These 8 T cell receptor beta chains share one sample of origin, sequenced in a study of T cell responses to AZD1222 COVID-19 vaccine. The assay was immunoSEQ multiplex PCR, and TCRdb's table has in-frame clones only and misses some. The sample includes some 150,000 clones, around 87% seen only once; the top ten take just over 9%. Specimen: peripheral blood, collected 28 days after the second AZD1222 dose. The origin of the receptors is an adult who received the AZD1222 COVID-19 vaccine.

V usage is TRBV28 and J usage is TRBJ1-6; no clear D. Germline CDR1 MDHEN, CDR2 SYDVKM. V lost 8 bases and J lost 7, with 9 bases in between. The CDR3 loop spans 12 amino acids. CDR3 DNA sequence: TGTGCCAGCGGGGTTGGGAATTCACCCCTCCACTTT. Amino acid sequence: CASGVGNSPLHF.

For this clone: The sample holds other DNA sequences that translate to the same CDR3. This rearrangement joins TRBV27 to TRBJ1-5; D is unresolved. Trimming took off 2 bases at V and 1 base at J, with 3 bases between the two ends. Per the germline V gene, CDR1 is MNHEY and CDR2 is SMNVEV (reference sequence). The CDR3 length is 13 residues. The CDR3 protein is CASSLGSNQPQHF. The CDR3 bases are TGTGCCAGCAGTTTAGGAAGCAATCAGCCCCAGCATTTT.

The chain carries TRBV10-3 and TRBJ2-1; 8 positions agree with TRBD2. CDR3 length: 14 residues. The V segment lost 9 bases and the J segment 10 bases; nucleotides outside the gene matches: 14. Germline CDR1 is ENHRY and CDR2 is SYGVKD. The CDR3 DNA is TGTGCCATTAGAGACAGCGGGGGTGGGGGGGAGCAGTTCTTC. This sequence encodes CAIRDSGGGGEQFF.

Here the CDR3 reads CASSRSNGGNTEAFF. The CDR3 coding sequence is TGTGCCAGCTCACGCTCCAATGGGGGGAACACTGAAGCTTTCTTT. The chain links TRBV18 to TRBJ1-1; D might be TRBD1 (5 bases). Germline CDR1 reads KGHSH; CDR2 reads LQKENI. V was cut by 4 bases and J by 1 base, with 13 bases left in between. There are 15 residues in the CDR3.

The rearrangement links TRBV6-5 to TRBJ2-1; 8 bases line up with TRBD1. The CDR3 loop spans 13 amino acids. CDR1 and CDR2 (germline): MNHEY, SVGAGI. The V and J ends lost 7 bases and 5 bases, in that order; junction bases with no gene match: 4. For the CDR3, the DNA is TGTGCCAGCATTAGACAGGGGAACAATGAGCAGTTCTTC. Protein sequence: CASIRQGNNEQFF.

The J gene is TRBJ1-3, the V gene TRBV23-1; 7 bases fit TRBD1. TRBV23-1 is recorded as an ORF, its role being uncertain. After removal of 0 bases from V and 0 bases from J, the junction contained 8 bases not matched to a gene. The CDR3 runs 18 residues. The CDR3 is CASSQSVKGADSGNTIYF. In DNA, the CDR3 is TGCGCCAGCAGTCAATCGGTAAAGGGGGCCGACTCTGGAAACACCATATATTTT.

The chain joins TRBV4-3 to TRBJ1-5; tentatively, D is TRBD1 (6 bases). Germline CDR1 reads LGHNA; CDR2 reads YSLEER. V lost 0 bases and J lost 6, with 12 bases in between. There are 15 residues in the CDR3. CDR3 bases: TGCGCCAGCAGCCAAGAACGGGGGGCAGGTCAGCCCCAGCATTTT. Translated, it gives CASSQERGAGQPQHF.

To note about this clone: The junction does not match germline at one end; this may be a read error. The V call is TRBV28, the J call TRBJ2-7, with D uncertain. The germline V gene has CDR1 MDHEN and CDR2 SYDVKM. CDR3 size: 13 residues. The CDR3 coding sequence is TGTGCCAGCAGCGGACGTTTTCCTCCCCAGTGGTGGTTC. As protein: CASSGRFPPQWWF.